A single sample gave rise to the 20 T cell receptor beta chains below, sequenced in a study of Tregs in tolerant kidney transplant recipients. Generated by immunoSEQ multiplex PCR, the TCRdb table keeps only in-frame clones and is missing some. The data contain approximately 45,000 clones, less than 97% of them singletons. These receptors have no identified antigens. Sequencing was performed on Tregs from blood cultured with allogeneic cells. Every receptor here comes from a human donor in good health.

The chain joins TRBV5-1 to TRBJ2-7; TRBD1 agrees at 11 bases. This CDR3 is built from 15 residues. Germline CDR1 is SGHRS and CDR2 is YFSETQ. V was pared by 0 bases and J by 7 bases, with 6 bases of the junction left unmatched. CDR3 DNA: TGCGCCAGCAGCTTGGAGGGGACAGGGGGTCGGGAGCAGTACTTC. It codes for CASSLEGTGGREQYF.

The chain links TRBV15 to TRBJ1-1; 7 bases line up with TRBD1. The germline V gene has CDR1 LNHNV and CDR2 YYDKDF (reference sequence). The CDR3 consists of 15 residues. J gave up 9 bases and V 5 bases, and 15 bases lay outside the gene matches. The CDR3: CATSLGQGVEEKAFF. In nucleotides, the CDR3 is TGTGCCACCAGCCTGGGGCAGGGGGTAGAAGAAAAAGCTTTCTTT.

This clone was counted a single time. The gene calls are TRBV5-1 and TRBJ1-1, with unresolved D. The CDR3 extends over 15 amino acids. Germline V gene lookup returns CDR1 SGHRS and CDR2 YFSETQ. V dropped 3 bases and J dropped 0 bases, with 12 bases sitting between them. CDR3 protein: CASSSHGEMNTEAFF. The CDR3 DNA sequence: TGCGCCAGCAGCTCGCATGGAGAGATGAACACTGAAGCTTTCTTT.

This rearrangement joins TRBV5-4 to TRBJ1-2; 8 bases are a match to TRBD1. V gave up 4 bases and J gave up 8 bases; unmatched junction bases: 7. The germline gives CDR1 SGHNT, CDR2 YYREEE (reference sequence). The CDR3 extends over 13 amino acids. The CDR3 nucleotides read TGTGCCAGCAGCGTGGACAGGGTGGAGGGCTACACCTTC. As protein: CASSVDRVEGYTF.

The V call is TRBV5-1, the J call TRBJ1-1; D remains unclear. This CDR3 comprises 13 residues. The V end was cut by 2 bases, the J end by 0 bases, with 5 bases between. Germline CDR1 is SGHRS and CDR2 is YFSETQ. The CDR3 DNA reads TGCGCCAGCAGCTTTATCTTGAACACTGAAGCTTTCTTT. Protein sequence: CASSFILNTEAFF.

The V call is TRBV6-5, the J call TRBJ1-1; no clear D. This CDR3 is 14 amino acids long. Germline CDR1 and CDR2: MNHEY and SVGAGI. V gave up 2 bases and J gave up 4 bases, with 11 bases separating them. As DNA, the CDR3 is TGTGCCAGCAGTTACAGGGATCGAGGCACTGAAGCTTTCTTT. Its translation: CASSYRDRGTEAFF.

This rearrangement joins TRBV5-1 to TRBJ2-7; 7 nucleotides match TRBD1. Looked up from germline, CDR1 is SGHRS and CDR2 is YFSETQ. CDR3 length: 16 residues. V shed 0 bases and J 6 bases; nucleotides not matched to a gene: 12. DNA for the CDR3: TGCGCCAGCAGCTTGGTCCGGGACAGCCCTACTCTCGAGCAGTACTTC. Translating it yields CASSLVRDSPTLEQYF.

This CDR3 reads CASSVPSSYEQYF. CDR3 coding DNA: TGCGCCAGCAGCGTACCTAGCTCCTACGAGCAGTACTTC. The chain is built from TRBV5-1 and TRBJ2-7; no clear D. The V end was cut by 4 bases, the J end by 0 bases, with 8 bases between. The CDR3 sequence is 13 residues long. Germline CDR1 and CDR2: SGHRS and YFSETQ.

J is TRBJ1-6 and V is TRBV27; possibly TRBD1 for D (6 bases). There are 15 residues in the CDR3. Germline CDR1 reads MNHEY; CDR2 reads SMNVEV (reference sequence). V gave up 0 bases and J gave up 7 bases, with 10 bases separating them. CDR3 nucleotide sequence: TGTGCCAGCAGTTTATCCCCGGACAGCAATTCACCCCTCCACTTT. Translation gives CASSLSPDSNSPLHF.

Written as DNA, the CDR3 is TGCGCCAGCAGCTTCACCGGGACTGGAGCCTACAATGAGCAGTTCTTC. Translated: CASSFTGTGAYNEQFF. This chain links TRBV5-1 with TRBJ2-1; possible D gene TRBD2, 6 bases. CDR3 length equals 16 residues. The germline CDR1 and CDR2 sequences are SGHRS and YFSETQ. V gave up 2 bases and J gave up 2 bases, with 14 bases separating them.

This chain links TRBV10-3 with TRBJ1-1; TRBD1 aligns across 8 bases. Germline assignment: CDR1 ENHRY and CDR2 SYGVKD. This CDR3 is 15 amino acids long. V trimming: 6 bases; J trimming: 1 base; junction bases outside the gene matches: 7. CDR3 nucleotide sequence: TGTGCCATCAGGTCGGCAGGGGGCCCGAACACTGAAGCTTTCTTT. Protein: CAIRSAGGPNTEAFF.

The chain carries TRBV10-3 and TRBJ2-6; D is undetermined. Germline CDR1 ENHRY, CDR2 SYGVKD. The CDR3 covers 18 residues. V lost 2 bases and J 0 bases, leaving 14 bases between the germline ends. CDR3 nucleotides: TGTGCCATCAGTGAGGGATTAAAGGGTCGCTCTGGGGCCAACGTCCTGACTTTC. Translating it yields CAISEGLKGRSGANVLTF.

CDR3 in DNA: TGTGCCAGCAGCTTATCCCAGCGGGGGGGCCTGGGGACCCAGTACTTC. Protein sequence: CASSLSQRGGLGTQYF. V and J are TRBV7-3 and TRBJ2-5, with 10 positions matching TRBD2. Per the germline V gene, CDR1 is SGHTA and CDR2 is FQGTGA. V lost 2 bases, J lost 7 bases, and 10 bases stayed unmatched. This CDR3 is 16 amino acids long.

The chain has TRBV7-2 and TRBJ2-1, with 7 bases aligning to TRBD1. Per the germline V gene, CDR1 is SGHTA and CDR2 is FQGNSA. CDR3 length equals 15 residues. With 5 bases clipped from V and 4 bases from J, the junction kept 8 bases outside the gene matches. This CDR3 reads CASSLPTGRYNEQFF. CDR3 nucleotides: TGTGCCAGCAGCCTACCGACAGGGCGGTACAATGAGCAGTTCTTC.

This chain connects TRBV20-1 to TRBJ1-1; D gene ambiguous. Germline V lookup: CDR1 DFQATT, CDR2 SNEGSKA (reference sequence). Trimming took 8 bases from V and 4 from J, leaving 8 bases between them. This CDR3 has 10 amino acids. The CDR3 loop is CSTRATEAFF. The CDR3 DNA sequence: TGCAGTACGCGAGCCACTGAAGCTTTCTTT.

This chain links TRBV18 with TRBJ2-2; possible D gene TRBD1, 6 bases. The germline CDR1 and CDR2 sequences are KGHSH and LQKENI. CDR3 length: 14 residues. Trimming cost V 5 bases and J 3 bases, with 10 bases left between them. The chain's CDR3 is CASSWTEYTGELFF. CDR3 nucleotide sequence: TGTGCCAGCTCATGGACAGAGTACACCGGGGAGCTGTTTTTT.

V usage is TRBV11-2 and J usage is TRBJ1-6; TRBD1 might be the D (6 bases). In germline, CDR1 is SGHAT, CDR2 FQNNGV. The CDR3 has 13 amino acids. Trimming removed 4 bases at V and 10 bases at J, with 11 bases between. CDR3 residues: CASSSARGSPLHF. For the CDR3, the DNA is TGTGCCAGCAGCTCCGCGAGGGGGTCACCCCTCCACTTT.

The chain recombines TRBV5-1 with TRBJ1-1; 7 bases match TRBD1. The trim removed 5 bases at V and 0 bases at J, leaving 7 bases unmatched. CDR1 is SGHRS, CDR2 YFSETQ, per germline. The CDR3 is 15 amino acids. The CDR3 DNA sequence: TGCGCCAGCAGTTATAGGGGACAGATGAACACTGAAGCTTTCTTT. Protein product: CASSYRGQMNTEAFF.

A single count supports this clone. CDR3 DNA sequence: TGTGCCAGTAGTGCGGGACAGGGGTGGACTGAAGCTTTCTTT. This sequence encodes CASSAGQGWTEAFF. The V gene is TRBV19, the J gene TRBJ1-1; 10 bases are shared with TRBD1. This CDR3 region has 14 residues. CDR1 and CDR2 from the germline V gene are LNHDA and SQIVND (reference sequence). The trim removed 5 bases at V and 5 bases at J, leaving 5 bases unmatched.

V and J are TRBV10-3 and TRBJ2-1, with D tentatively TRBD1 (5 bases). The length of the CDR3 is 13 residues. Trimming stripped 6 bases from V and 7 bases from J, with 13 bases between. Germline V lookup: CDR1 ENHRY, CDR2 SYGVKD. This CDR3 reads CAIRQGSGNEQFF. The DNA of the CDR3 is TGTGCCATCAGGCAGGGTAGTGGAAATGAGCAGTTCTTC.